These 15 T cell receptor beta chains share one sample of origin, sequenced in a study of T cells in Graves' hyperthyroidism and ophthalmopathy. It was RNA transcripts that yielded the amplified TCR beta CDR3 regions. When the TCR CDR3 underwent first-round RT-PCR, the HTBI primer set was used. TCRdb re-called the multiplex PCR reads through MiXCR, storing one row per CDR3 protein. The table has roughly 710,000 distinct CDR3 sequences, around 40% seen once; the top ten hold 30% to 40%. Sequencing was carried out using blood. The receptors were sampled from a woman in her 40s with Graves' hyperthyroidism.

The chain recombines TRBV29-1 with TRBJ2-5; 8 bases match TRBD2. Trimming at V came to 7 bases and at J to 2 bases, leaving 12 bases not matched to a gene. This CDR3 region has 15 residues. Germline-derived CDR1 and CDR2 are SQVTM and ANQGSEA. The CDR3 nucleotides are TGCAGCGAAGTCTCCGGGACTAGACCTCAAGAGACCCAGTACTTC. This translates into CSEVSGTRPQETQYF.

This clonotype was observed at least ten times. The V gene is TRBV7-2, the J gene TRBJ1-2; D not certain. Germline CDR1 is SGHTA and CDR2 is FQGNSA. The CDR3 extends over 11 amino acids. V lost 11 bases and J lost 4, with 11 bases in between. The CDR3 DNA reads as TGTGCCTCCTCTCCGGCCTATGGCTACACCTTC. This sequence encodes CASSPAYGYTF.

This clonotype showed up many times. This chain links TRBV15 with TRBJ2-2, with D perhaps matching TRBD2 (6 bases). The CDR3 contains 13 residues. From germline, CDR1 is LNHNV and CDR2 YYDKDF (reference sequence). Trimming took 0 bases from V and 7 from J, leaving 6 bases between them. The CDR3 spells CATSREEGGELFF. CDR3 coding DNA: TGTGCCACCAGCAGAGAGGAGGGCGGGGAGCTGTTTTTT.

This clonotype has ten or more counts. The gene calls are TRBV7-2 and TRBJ1-2; D is perhaps TRBD1 (5 bases). V was pared by 5 bases and J by 0 bases, with 13 bases between. The CDR3 is 15 residues long. Germline V gene sequence: CDR1 SGHTA, CDR2 FQGNSA. The CDR3: CASSPGGTSNYGYTF. CDR3 coding DNA: TGTGCCAGCAGCCCCGGGGGGACCTCTAACTATGGCTACACCTTC.

Many counts were recorded for this clonotype. This chain connects TRBV7-2 to TRBJ1-1; D not resolved. Trimming left V 2 bases short and J 0 bases short, with 7 bases between. Germline lookup yields CDR1 SGHTA and CDR2 FQGNSA. There are 14 residues in the CDR3. CDR3 loop: CASSLRPMNTEAFF. The CDR3 DNA sequence: TGTGCCAGCAGCTTACGACCCATGAACACTGAAGCTTTCTTT.

This clonotype was recorded only once. V gene TRBV10-3 combines with J gene TRBJ1-1; D possibly corresponds to TRBD1 (5 bases). This CDR3 has 15 residues. Trimming shortened V by 0 bases and J by 1 base, and 9 bases separated the two germline ends. Germline CDR1 and CDR2: ENHRY and SYGVKD. CDR3 sequence (DNA): TGTGCCATCAGTGAGTCGTCCAGGGCGAACACTGAAGCTTTCTTT. Translated: CAISESSRANTEAFF.

A remark on this clonotype: Since no conserved phenylalanine or tryptophan closes the CDR3, a read error is the likely cause. The DNA is left out, because the CDR3 cannot be placed on it with certainty; the CDR3 is given as TCRdb lists it. The chain recombines TRBV20-1 with TRBJ2-2; TRBD2 is the table's D call and was not checked against the DNA. Germline CDR1 and CDR2: DFQATT and SNEGSKA (reference sequence). The CDR3 numbers 15 amino acids, ends counted. The CDR3 loop reads CSAIPGTRRTGELLL.

The chain employs TRBV24-1 and TRBJ2-2; maybe TRBD1 (6 bases). V lost 3 bases, J lost 1 base, and 11 bases lay in between. From germline, CDR1 is KGHDR and CDR2 SFDVKD. The CDR3 is made up of 16 amino acids. The DNA for the CDR3 is TGTGCCACCAGTGATCCCCAGGGACAGAACACCGGGGAGCTGTTTTTT. Amino acids: CATSDPQGQNTGELFF.

Only a few counts were recorded for this clonotype. The V gene is TRBV10-1, the J gene TRBJ1-1, with 9 bases identical to TRBD1. The CDR3 is 15 residues long. V shed 0 bases and J 9 bases; nucleotides not matched to a gene: 8. Germline CDR1 and CDR2: WNHNN and SYGVQD (reference sequence). CDR3: CASSESGQGRGKAFF. The CDR3 DNA sequence: TGCGCCAGCAGTGAGTCCGGACAGGGGAGGGGGAAAGCTTTCTTT.

At least ten counts were recorded for this clonotype. The chain is built from TRBV12-3 or TRBV12-4 and TRBJ2-5; D gene ambiguous. The CDR3 is made up of 13 amino acids. Trimming left V 5 bases short and J 5 bases short, with 12 bases between. The CDR3 protein is CASSPNPAETQYF. The CDR3 region has the DNA TGTGCCAGCAGTCCCAATCCGGCGGAGACCCAGTACTTC.

The rearrangement links TRBV6-5 to TRBJ1-6; D may be TRBD1 (6 bases). This CDR3 has 16 amino acids. V lost 5 bases and J 6 bases, leaving 17 bases between the germline ends. Germline CDR1 MNHEY, CDR2 SVGAGI. The CDR3 DNA sequence: TGTGCCAGCAGTGAATTGGAACAGGGTGTTAATTCACCCCTCCACTTT. This translates into CASSELEQGVNSPLHF.

Ten or more counts support this clonotype. The rearrangement joins TRBV6-5 to TRBJ1-6; the D gene is possibly TRBD1 (5 bases). The V end lost 4 bases, the J end lost 8 bases, and 9 bases lay between the germline ends. The CDR3 sequence is 13 residues long. CDR1 is MNHEY and CDR2 is SVGAGI in the germline V gene. CDR3 nucleotide sequence: TGTGCCAGCAGTTGGCAGGGTGATTCACCCCTCCACTTT. It specifies CASSWQGDSPLHF.

This chain uses TRBV9 with TRBJ2-7; possible D gene TRBD1, 5 bases. Trimming removed 7 bases at V and 4 bases at J, with 18 bases between. Looked up from germline, CDR1 is SGDLS and CDR2 is YYNGEE. The CDR3 totals 14 residues. The CDR3 DNA reads TGTGCCAGCGGGGCAGGGTCACCATCGTACGAGCAGTACTTC. Translated, it gives CASGAGSPSYEQYF. Full variable domain (rest looked up from reference TRBV9 and TRBJ2-7): DSGVTQTPKHLITATGQRVTLRCSPRSGDLSVYWYQQSLDQGLQFLIQYYNGEERAKGNILERFSAQQFPDLHSELNLSSLELGDSALYFCASGAGSPSYEQYFGPGTRLTVT.

The sample holds a few counts of this clonotype. The junction shows a germline mismatch at one end, possibly a read error. J is TRBJ2-7 and V is TRBV7-3; D not resolved. This CDR3 comprises 13 residues. CDR1 and CDR2 (germline): SGHTA, FQGTGA. This CDR3 is CASSLNPQYEQYF. The CDR3 DNA reads TGCGCCAGCAGCCTTAATCCACAATACGAGCAGTACTTC.

The chain links TRBV27 to TRBJ2-7; 9 bases line up with TRBD1. Germline CDR1 is MNHEY and CDR2 is SMNVEV (reference sequence). With V trimmed by 8 bases and J by 1 base, 6 bases remained unmatched. There are 14 residues in the CDR3. The CDR3 sequence: CASLGTGPSYEQYF. In nucleotides, the CDR3 is TGTGCCAGCCTCGGGACAGGGCCATCCTACGAGCAGTACTTC.